What follows are 15 T cell receptor beta chains derived from one specimen sequenced in a study of human versus mouse CDR3 diversity and MHC coevolution. Produced via immunoSEQ multiplex PCR; TCRdb's table is partial and in-frame only. Among roughly 81,000 clones listed, around 93% were seen once. The sequencing input was naive CD4+ T cells from blood. The subset: CD45RO-negative CD62L-positive naive CD4 T cells. The receptors originated from a person aged 25 to 69 in good health.

This clone was found once. This chain links TRBV18 with TRBJ2-7; 13 nucleotides agree with TRBD2. From germline, CDR1 is KGHSH and CDR2 LQKENI. CDR3 length: 16 amino acids. V shed 3 bases, J shed 3 bases, and the junction held 5 bases outside the gene matches. CDR3: CASSPPGLAGHYEQYF. The CDR3 DNA is TGTGCCAGCTCACCCCCGGGACTAGCGGGACACTACGAGCAGTACTTC.

This chain uses TRBV5-1 with TRBJ2-1, with 11 bases fitting TRBD1. The CDR3 has 15 amino acids. Trimming removed 3 bases from V and 6 bases from J; junction bases left unmatched: 5. Germline values: CDR1 SGHRS, CDR2 YFSETQ. For the CDR3, the DNA is TGCGCCAGCAGCTCGGGACAGGGGGTTGTCAATGAGCAGTTCTTC. Residues: CASSSGQGVVNEQFF.

The chain couples TRBV5-1 to TRBJ1-2; possibly TRBD1 for D (5 bases). The CDR3 is made up of 14 amino acids. Germline V gene lookup returns CDR1 SGHRS and CDR2 YFSETQ. The V gene lost 2 bases and the J gene lost 4 bases, with 12 bases spanning the gap. Written as DNA, the CDR3 is TGCGCCAGCAGCTTTTTACAGGATTCCTATGGCTACACCTTC. Translating it yields CASSFLQDSYGYTF.

The chain carries TRBV6-5 and TRBJ1-1, with unresolved D. The V end lost 6 bases, the J end lost 1 base, and 12 bases lay between the germline ends. The CDR3 contains 14 residues. CDR1 is MNHEY, CDR2 SVGAGI, per germline. The CDR3 region has the DNA TGTGCCAGCAGCACCGCTTGGGCGAACACTGAAGCTTTCTTT. Translating gives CASSTAWANTEAFF.

This chain uses TRBV7-9 with TRBJ1-2; D perhaps matches TRBD1 (6 bases). Germline V CDR1 and CDR2: SEHNR, FQNEAQ (reference sequence). The CDR3 totals 15 residues. V was trimmed by 1 base and J by 1 base, leaving 10 bases between them. Here the CDR3 DNA reads TGTGCCAGCAGCTTAGACCAGGGACATAACTATGGCTACACCTTC. Translation: CASSLDQGHNYGYTF.

The V call is TRBV7-2, the J call TRBJ1-2; D ambiguous. Trimming stripped 1 base from V and 2 bases from J, with 8 bases between. CDR1 SGHTA and CDR2 FQGNSA come from the germline V gene. The CDR3 runs to 14 residues. CDR3 nucleotides: TGTGCCAGCAGCTTAGTATTCGGGAACTATGGCTACACCTTC. It is translated as CASSLVFGNYGYTF.

The V gene is TRBV7-2, the J gene TRBJ2-1; 14 nucleotides agree with TRBD2. This CDR3 has 16 residues. V dropped 5 bases and J dropped 4; count of bases not matched to a gene: 4. Germline V lookup: CDR1 SGHTA, CDR2 FQGNSA. The CDR3 DNA reads TGTGCCAGCAGCCACGGGACTAGCGGGAGTTACAATGAGCAGTTCTTC. Amino acid sequence: CASSHGTSGSYNEQFF.

The chain links TRBV20-1 to TRBJ1-2; no clear D. Germline CDR1 DFQATT, CDR2 SNEGSKA (reference sequence). The CDR3 is made up of 11 amino acids. CDR3 in DNA: TGCAGCCCCGACATAACCTATGGCTACACCTTC. Its protein is CSPDITYGYTF.

The J gene is TRBJ1-1, the V gene TRBV5-1, with D uncertain. CDR3 size: 14 residues. V was clipped by 4 bases and J by 5 bases, with 15 bases between them. CDR1 is SGHRS, CDR2 YFSETQ, per germline. For the CDR3, the DNA is TGCGCCAGCAGCCCTCCGGGGATAAGAACTGAAGCTTTCTTT. Amino acid sequence: CASSPPGIRTEAFF.

This chain joins TRBV6-1 and TRBJ1-2, with D perhaps matching TRBD1 (6 bases). Germline values: CDR1 MNHNS, CDR2 SASEGT. Trimming removed 6 bases from V and 8 bases from J, with 16 bases in between. The CDR3 has 13 residues. CDR3 nucleotides: TGTGCCAGCAGCCAGCAGGGGTCCATCGGCTACACCTTC. Protein sequence: CASSQQGSIGYTF.

The chain couples TRBV7-2 to TRBJ1-1; D ambiguous. CDR3 length equals 13 residues. Germline V gene sequence: CDR1 SGHTA, CDR2 FQGNSA. Trimming left V 3 bases short and J 6 bases short, with 11 bases between. CDR3: CASSFELRAEAFF. CDR3 bases: TGTGCCAGCAGCTTTGAACTCCGAGCTGAAGCTTTCTTT.

CDR3 bases: TGTGCCAGCAGCGAGTCCCAGGGATTAGCTGGAAACACCATATATTTT. This gives the protein CASSESQGLAGNTIYF. The V and J genes are TRBV7-6 and TRBJ1-3, with D perhaps TRBD1 (5 bases). The CDR3 runs 16 residues. V dropped 5 bases and J dropped 2 bases, with 16 bases sitting between them. The V gene's germline CDR1 is SGHVS and CDR2 FNYEAQ.

V and J are TRBV6-4 and TRBJ2-3; D possibly corresponds to TRBD1 (5 bases). The CDR3 spans 13 residues. Trimming removed 6 bases from V and 1 base from J, with 8 bases in between. Germline V gene lookup returns CDR1 MRHNA and CDR2 SNTAGT. The CDR3 region is CASRQQGTDTQYF. The CDR3 region has the DNA TGTGCCAGCAGGCAACAGGGCACAGATACGCAGTATTTT.

The V gene is TRBV15, the J gene TRBJ1-5; 7 positions agree with TRBD1. Trimming removed 0 bases from V and 3 bases from J; junction bases left unmatched: 2. Germline V lookup: CDR1 LNHNV, CDR2 YYDKDF (reference sequence). There are 15 residues in the CDR3. The CDR3 DNA is TGTGCCACCAGCAGAGATGGGACAGACAATCAGCCCCAGCATTTT. Translation gives CATSRDGTDNQPQHF.

The chain has TRBV19 and TRBJ1-4, with TRBD1 identical over 11 bases. V lost 6 bases to trimming and J lost 8 bases; unmatched junction nucleotides: 5. The germline V gene has CDR1 LNHDA and CDR2 SQIVND (reference sequence). This CDR3 spans 14 amino acids. The CDR3 DNA follows: TGTGCCAGTAGCTCCGGGACAGGGGGAGAAAAACTGTTTTTT. Protein product: CASSSGTGGEKLFF.